This T cell receptor (beta chain) was found in a study of post-analysis software for immune sequencing data. cDNA libraries of TCR beta carried unique molecular identifiers. TCRdb reprocessed the PCR reads via MiXCR and lists one record per CDR3 protein. Of roughly 800,000 distinct CDR3 sequences listed, around 42% were seen once; the top ten hold roughly 5.2%. In its sample, this clonotype was seen a few times. Sequencing was carried out using blood. The sequence was collected from a girl aged 10-17 years with multiple sclerosis.

The CDR3 sequence is CSARRPRGAGELFF. The CDR3 DNA follows: TGCAGTGCTAGAAGGCCGAGGGGGGCCGGGGAGCTGTTTTTT. The rearrangement uses TRBV20-1 and TRBJ2-2; TRBD1 or TRBD2 may be the D gene (6 bases each). The V end lost 2 bases, the J end lost 6 bases, and 13 bases lay between the germline ends. Germline V lookup: CDR1 DFQATT, CDR2 SNEGSKA (reference sequence). CDR3 length equals 14 residues.